A single sample is the source of the 7 T cell receptor beta chains below, sequenced in a study of T-cell reconstitution after alpha-beta-depleted transplantation in children. TCRbeta library construction was performed incorporating unique molecular identifiers. One entry per CDR3 protein, called by TCRdb with MiXCR from the PCR reads. Of around 100,000 distinct CDR3 sequences listed, under 9% are singletons. This specimen consisted of PBMCs, obtained before TCRalphabeta/CD19-depleted stem cell transplant. These receptors all come from a boy under 10 years old with acute lymphoblastic leukemia, due to receive a stem cell transplant.

This clonotype was seen ten or more times. The V and J genes are TRBV20-1 and TRBJ2-3; 13 bases are shared with TRBD2. Trimming took 1 base from V and 3 from J; bases not matched to a gene: 7. The CDR3 sequence is 17 residues long. Germline values: CDR1 DFQATT, CDR2 SNEGSKA (reference sequence). CDR3 sequence reads: CSARGPGLAGVTDTQYF. For the CDR3, the DNA is TGCAGTGCTAGAGGCCCCGGACTAGCGGGGGTTACAGATACGCAGTATTTT.

The chain has TRBV29-1 and TRBJ1-1, with D possibly being TRBD1 (5 bases). Between the trimmed V and J ends, which lost 4 bases and 7 bases, there was a span of 16 bases. Germline assignment: CDR1 SQVTM and CDR2 ANQGSEA. CDR3 length: 13 amino acids. DNA of the CDR3: TGCAGCGTTGGATACCCGGGGGGTGGTGAAGCTTTCTTT. Its protein product is CSVGYPGGGEAFF.

This clonotype was found many times. The chain combines TRBV10-3 with TRBJ2-7; D tentatively fits TRBD1 or TRBD2 (5 bases each). CDR3 length: 13 amino acids. Germline V lookup: CDR1 ENHRY, CDR2 SYGVKD. Trimming removed 11 bases at V and 0 bases at J, with 14 bases between. The CDR3 reads CAVGTPSSYEQYF. In nucleotides, the CDR3 is TGTGCCGTTGGGACCCCCAGCTCCTACGAGCAGTACTTC.

The chain recombines TRBV28 with TRBJ2-5; D not certain. This CDR3 is 15 amino acids long. Germline lookup yields CDR1 MDHEN and CDR2 SYDVKM. V was shortened by 2 bases and J by 0 bases, with 10 bases between the two germline ends. CDR3 coding DNA: TGTGCCAGCAGTTTAATGGGCCCCTACCAAGAGACCCAGTACTTC. Its translation is CASSLMGPYQETQYF. Full variable domain (outside the CDR3, taken from reference TRBV28 and TRBJ2-5): DVKVTQSSRYLVKRTGEKVFLECVQDMDHENMFWYRQDPGLGLRLIYFSYDVKMKEKGDIPEGYSVSREKKERFSLILESASTNQTSMYLCASSLMGPYQETQYFGPGTRLLVL.

By its share, this clonotype is medium-sized. CDR3 region: CASSLAGQQETQYF. The DNA for the CDR3 is TGTGCCAGCAGCTTGGCTGGGCAGCAAGAGACCCAGTACTTC. The J gene is TRBJ2-5, the V gene TRBV5-5; D unresolved. Deletions cut 0 bases from V and 2 bases from J, with 8 bases between. The germline V gene encodes CDR1 SGHKS and CDR2 YYEKEE (reference sequence). The CDR3 is 14 amino acids.

Ten or more counts support this clonotype. CDR3 loop: CASSLLSGSSYNEQFF. The CDR3 bases are TGTGCCAGCAGCTTACTTAGCGGGAGCTCCTACAATGAGCAGTTCTTC. The rearrangement joins TRBV7-9 to TRBJ2-1; 9 bases line up with TRBD2. CDR1 is SEHNR, CDR2 FQNEAQ, per germline (reference sequence). CDR3 length: 16 residues. Trimming removed 2 bases from V and 0 bases from J; junction bases left unmatched: 2. The full variable domain, with the rest looked up from reference TRBV7-9 and TRBJ2-1, is DTGVSQNPRHKITKRGQNVTFRCDPISEHNRLYWYRQTLGQGPEFLTYFQNEAQLEKSRLLSDRFSAERPKGSFSTLEIQRTEQGDSAMYLCASSLLSGSSYNEQFFGPGTRLTVL.

This clonotype was counted many times. Its ends do not fully match the called genes, so a read error is possible. CDR3 nucleotides: TGTGCCAGCAGCTTGGCGCGGGAGACCCAGTACTTC. Translated: CASSLARETQYF. This rearrangement joins TRBV5-1 to TRBJ2-5; D is undetermined. Germline V CDR1 and CDR2: SGHRS, YFSETQ. The CDR3 is 12 residues long.